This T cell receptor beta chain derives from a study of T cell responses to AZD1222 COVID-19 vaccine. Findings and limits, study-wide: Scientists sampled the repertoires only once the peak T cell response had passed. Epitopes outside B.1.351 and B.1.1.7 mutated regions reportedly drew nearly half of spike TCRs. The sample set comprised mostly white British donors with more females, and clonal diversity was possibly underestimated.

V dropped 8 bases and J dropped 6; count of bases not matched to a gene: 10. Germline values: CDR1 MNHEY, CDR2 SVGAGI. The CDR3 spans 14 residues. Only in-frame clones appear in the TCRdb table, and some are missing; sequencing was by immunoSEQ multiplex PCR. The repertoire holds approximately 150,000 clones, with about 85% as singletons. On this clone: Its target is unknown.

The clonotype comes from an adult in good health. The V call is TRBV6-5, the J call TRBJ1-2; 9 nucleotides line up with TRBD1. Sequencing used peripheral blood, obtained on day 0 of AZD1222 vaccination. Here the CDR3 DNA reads TGTGCCAGCGTCCCGGGACAGGGACCCCATGGCTACACCTTC. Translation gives CASVPGQGPHGYTF.